One sample yielded the 30 T cell receptor beta chains listed below, sequenced in a study of blood T cells in healthy people across ages. Alongside a J-beta primer mix, a sample-barcoded 5' primer served in a second PCR lasting about 7 to 12 cycles. From the 5' RACE reads, TCRdb called clonotypes with MiXCR, one entry per CDR3 protein. The sample gives under 800,000 distinct CDR3 sequences, around 21% of which show up once; roughly 3.6% is in the top ten. Source material: blood. The receptors were gathered from a man between 65 and 85 years old in good health.

V and J are TRBV12-3 or TRBV12-4 and TRBJ2-1; 7 bases match TRBD2. This CDR3 comprises 14 residues. J gave up 5 bases and V 3 bases, and 4 bases lay outside the gene matches. This chain's CDR3 is CASSLAGEHNEQFF. The CDR3 DNA reads TGTGCCAGCAGTTTGGCGGGAGAACACAATGAGCAGTTCTTC.

The rearrangement joins TRBV19 to TRBJ2-5, with 9 bases lining up with TRBD1. This CDR3 has 15 amino acids. Trimming took 9 bases from V and 1 from J; bases not matched to a gene: 9. Germline loops: CDR1 LNHDA, CDR2 SQIVND (reference sequence). The CDR3 spells CASRGQGTSQETQYF. The CDR3 DNA follows: TGTGCCAGCAGGGGACAGGGAACCAGCCAAGAGACCCAGTACTTC.

V and J are TRBV12-3 or TRBV12-4 and TRBJ2-3; TRBD2 is a possible D gene (6 bases). This CDR3 region has 14 residues. V was trimmed by 3 bases and J by 6 bases, leaving 13 bases between them. Here the CDR3 reads CASSLASAVDTQYF. DNA of the CDR3: TGTGCCAGCAGTTTGGCTAGCGCAGTGGATACGCAGTATTTT.

This clonotype was picked up a small number of times. The V gene is TRBV4-1, the J gene TRBJ1-2; tentative D call: TRBD1 (6 bases). Germline CDR1 is MGHRA and CDR2 is YSYEKL. This CDR3 comprises 15 residues. The V and J ends lost 0 bases and 4 bases respectively, with 12 bases between them. CDR3 nucleotide sequence: TGCGCCAGCAGCCAAGAATTGGGGGGGCCCTATGGCTACACCTTC. Protein: CASSQELGGPYGYTF.

The chain combines TRBV5-1 with TRBJ2-1, with TRBD2 matching 10 bases. The ends lost 0 bases at V and 9 bases at J; junction bases unmatched: 9. The CDR3 sequence is 16 residues long. Germline V lookup: CDR1 SGHRS, CDR2 YFSETQ. The CDR3 here is CASSLGASGRGSEQFF. CDR3 coding DNA: TGCGCCAGCAGCTTGGGGGCTAGCGGGAGAGGGAGTGAGCAGTTCTTC.

The V gene is TRBV29-1, the J gene TRBJ2-5; 7 nucleotides align to TRBD2. The CDR3 contains 13 residues. Germline values: CDR1 SQVTM, CDR2 ANQGSEA. V dropped 3 bases and J dropped 5; count of bases not matched to a gene: 6. CDR3 region: CSVDRLAEETQYF. CDR3 nucleotides: TGCAGCGTTGACCGGCTAGCGGAGGAGACCCAGTACTTC.

The J gene is TRBJ2-5, the V gene TRBV7-2; 9 nucleotides match TRBD2. Gene TRBJ2-1 matches the end of the DNA better, so the J call may be wrong. In germline, CDR1 is SGHTA, CDR2 FQGNSA. CDR3 size: 14 residues. CDR3 region: CASSPLAGYREQFF. CDR3 coding DNA: TGTGCCAGCAGCCCTCTAGCGGGATATCGGGAGCAGTTCTTC.

The chain uses TRBV4-3 and TRBJ2-1; no clear D gene. The DNA end is a closer match to TRBJ2-7, so the J assignment may be wrong. The CDR3 sequence is 15 residues long. Germline CDR1 reads LGHNA; CDR2 reads YSLEER. CDR3: CASSQIGRQSFEQYF. CDR3 nucleotides: TGCGCCAGCAGCCAAATAGGGCGCCAATCGTTTGAGCAGTACTTC.

This clonotype was observed a handful of times. Being one base from a much bigger clone, this may be a read error. The chain couples TRBV6-2 or TRBV6-3 to TRBJ1-5; no clear D. CDR3 size: 13 residues. Germline assignment: CDR1 MNHEY and CDR2 SVGEGT. The CDR3 protein is CTSSSEANQPQHF. As DNA, the CDR3 is TGTACCAGCAGTTCGGAAGCTAATCAGCCCCAGCATTTT.

This clonotype was counted a few times. The chain is built from TRBV9 and TRBJ2-7; TRBD2 aligns across 11 bases. The last part of the DNA fits TRBJ2-1 better; the J call may be wrong. Germline V gives CDR1 SGDLS, CDR2 YYNGEE. The CDR3 consists of 16 residues. The CDR3: CASSALAGGPYNEQFF. CDR3 DNA sequence: TGTGCCAGCAGCGCATTAGCGGGAGGGCCGTACAATGAGCAGTTCTTC.

The rearrangement links TRBV28 to TRBJ2-3; TRBD2 is a possible D gene (7 bases). CDR1 and CDR2 from the germline V gene are MDHEN and SYDVKM. The V end lost 7 bases, the J end lost 0 bases, and 17 bases lay between the germline ends. The CDR3 totals 16 residues. The CDR3 loop is CASTTGGLPSTDTQYF. The CDR3 DNA is TGTGCCAGCACCACCGGGGGGCTACCCAGCACAGATACGCAGTATTTT.

This clonotype was detected only a few times. The chain links TRBV24-1 to TRBJ2-4, with 10 nucleotides matching TRBD1. Per the germline V gene, CDR1 is KGHDR and CDR2 is SFDVKD. The V gene end was trimmed by 8 bases and the J gene end by 7 bases; junction bases not matched to a gene: 4. The CDR3 extends over 13 amino acids. The CDR3 nucleotides read TGTGCCACCACCGCGGGACAGGGGAACATTCAGTACTTC. This translates into CATTAGQGNIQYF.

This clonotype was seen a few times. The chain combines TRBV20-1 with TRBJ1-2; TRBD1 is a possible D gene (5 bases). V dropped 4 bases and J dropped 3 bases, with 12 bases sitting between them. CDR1 is DFQATT and CDR2 is SNEGSKA in the germline V gene (reference sequence). The length of the CDR3 is 13 residues. CDR3 residues: CSAKGPWDYGYTF. The CDR3 nucleotides read TGCAGTGCTAAGGGGCCCTGGGACTATGGCTACACCTTC.

V gene TRBV20-1 combines with J gene TRBJ1-5, with D possibly matching TRBD1 (5 bases). V lost 0 bases and J 7 bases, leaving 16 bases between the germline ends. Per germline, CDR1 DFQATT and CDR2 SNEGSKA (reference sequence). The CDR3 consists of 15 residues. DNA for the CDR3: TGCAGTGCTAGAGAATCAGGGACCCTGGTCCAGCCCCAGCATTTT. This sequence encodes CSARESGTLVQPQHF.

The table lists this clonotype with many counts. The V gene is TRBV29-1, the J gene TRBJ2-1; D tentatively fits TRBD1 or TRBD2 (5 bases each). Deletions cut 0 bases from V and 5 bases from J, with 17 bases between. Germline CDR1 is SQVTM and CDR2 is ANQGSEA. This CDR3 is 16 amino acids long. In DNA form, the CDR3 reads TGCAGCGTTGAAGATTTTGTAGTCGGGACCAACAATGAGCAGTTCTTC. It codes for CSVEDFVVGTNNEQFF.

The chain uses TRBV12-3 or TRBV12-4 and TRBJ2-5, with 14 bases lining up with TRBD2. The assigned J gene may be wrong: the sequence end matches TRBJ2-1 better. This CDR3 has 18 amino acids. CDR3 bases: TGTGCCAGCAGAACCGGGACTAGCGGGAGCCGTAGCTACAATGAGCAGTTCTTC. Encoded protein: CASRTGTSGSRSYNEQFF.

This rearrangement joins TRBV12-3 or TRBV12-4 to TRBJ1-4, with 10 bases identical to TRBD1. The ends lost 5 bases at V and 8 bases at J; junction bases unmatched: 8. CDR3 length equals 15 residues. DNA for the CDR3: TGTGCCAGCAGTCAGGGACAGGGGAATCGCGAAAAACTGTTTTTT. It specifies CASSQGQGNREKLFF.

This chain links TRBV5-1 with TRBJ2-7, with D hard to call. CDR3 length: 10 amino acids. The V and J ends lost 2 bases and 7 bases respectively, with 4 bases between them. Germline CDR1 and CDR2: SGHRS and YFSETQ. CDR3 DNA sequence: TGCGCCAGCAGCTTAAGGGAGCAGTACGTC. Its protein is CASSLREQYV.

This clonotype came up a few times. The gene calls are TRBV3-1 and TRBJ1-3, with 7 bases identical to TRBD1. J gave up 5 bases and V 4 bases, and 8 bases lay outside the gene matches. This CDR3 spans 15 amino acids. Germline CDR1 is LGHDT and CDR2 is YNNKEL (reference sequence). The CDR3 nucleotides are TGTGCCAGCAGCCCGCAAGGGGACAGACGAAACACCATATATTTT. This codes for CASSPQGDRRNTIYF.

This sequence joins TRBV5-1 and TRBJ2-3; D possibly corresponds to TRBD2 (6 bases). Trimming stripped 0 bases from V and 5 bases from J, with 16 bases between. The CDR3 length is 16 residues. Germline V CDR1 and CDR2: SGHRS, YFSETQ. For the CDR3, the DNA is TGCGCCAGCAGCTTGGCCGGCCAGGGAGGTGGAGATACGCAGTATTTT. As protein: CASSLAGQGGGDTQYF. Variable domain in full (rest from reference TRBV5-1 and TRBJ2-3): KAGVTQTPRYLIKTRGQQVTLSCSPISGHRSVSWYQQTPGQGLQFLFEYFSETQRNKGNFPGRFSGRQFSNSRSEMNVSTLELGDSALYLCASSLAGQGGGDTQYFGPGTRLTVL.

This clonotype was seen only a few times. J is TRBJ1-3 and V is TRBV6-5; 9 bases agree with TRBD1. Germline V gene lookup returns CDR1 MNHEY and CDR2 SVGAGI. The CDR3 covers 15 residues. V was pared by 4 bases and J by 10 bases, with 11 bases of the junction left unmatched. CDR3 residues: CASSSSLQGAQTIYF. The CDR3 bases are TGTGCCAGCAGTTCTAGTCTACAGGGGGCGCAAACCATATATTTT.

The chain couples TRBV4-1 to TRBJ2-1, with a weak D call TRBD1 (6 bases). V was pared by 4 bases and J by 0 bases, with 13 bases between. This CDR3 is built from 16 residues. In germline, CDR1 is MGHRA, CDR2 YSYEKL. The CDR3 here is CASSLYTGSSYNEQFF. The CDR3 nucleotides are TGCGCCAGCAGCCTATATACAGGGAGCTCCTACAATGAGCAGTTCTTC.

This clonotype was counted between two and nine times. This chain uses TRBV15 with TRBJ2-1; 12 bases are a match to TRBD2. This CDR3 contains 17 residues. The germline CDR1 and CDR2 sequences are LNHNV and YYDKDF (reference sequence). V trimming: 0 bases; J trimming: 5 bases; junction bases outside the gene matches: 5. The CDR3 here is CATSRDGRTSGNNEQFF. Written as DNA, the CDR3 is TGTGCCACCAGCAGAGATGGCCGGACTAGCGGGAACAATGAGCAGTTCTTC.

CDR3 loop: CASTRSATGETQYF. Written as DNA, the CDR3 is TGTGCCAGCACCAGGTCGGCGACCGGGGAGACCCAGTACTTC. This chain uses TRBV12-3 or TRBV12-4 with TRBJ2-5; no firm D call. With 7 bases removed from V and 5 bases from J, the gap between germline ends came to 17 bases. This CDR3 region has 14 residues.

This clonotype was counted a few times. The chain is built from TRBV6-5 and TRBJ2-6; 7 bases agree with TRBD1. CDR1 and CDR2 (germline): MNHEY, SVGAGI. V lost 8 bases and J lost 0; bases outside the gene matches: 4. CDR3 length equals 15 residues. In DNA, the CDR3 is TGTGCCAGCTCCAGGGACAGCTCTGGGGCCAACGTCCTGACTTTC. It encodes CASSRDSSGANVLTF.

The sample holds one count of this clonotype. V is TRBV29-1 and J is TRBJ2-5; D is perhaps TRBD1 or TRBD2 (5 bases each). Trimming removed 1 base at V and 1 base at J, with 10 bases between. CDR1 is SQVTM, CDR2 ANQGSEA, per germline. The CDR3 is made up of 14 amino acids. In DNA form, the CDR3 reads TGCAGCGTTGAAGTGTGGGGGTTCCAAGAGACCCAGTACTTC. Translation: CSVEVWGFQETQYF.

This clonotype was seen more than once but under ten times. The chain is built from TRBV20-1 and TRBJ1-1; D is undetermined. The CDR3 has 14 amino acids. Trimming removed 4 bases from V and 1 base from J, with 13 bases in between. Germline V lookup: CDR1 DFQATT, CDR2 SNEGSKA (reference sequence). CDR3 sequence (DNA): TGCAGTGCTATCCGTGGCGCGAGGAACACTGAAGCTTTCTTT. Its translation: CSAIRGARNTEAFF.

The rearrangement links TRBV5-1 to TRBJ2-5; the match to TRBD2 covers 10 bases. The CDR3 loop spans 14 amino acids. The germline gives CDR1 SGHRS, CDR2 YFSETQ. J lost 5 bases, V lost 5 bases, and 6 bases had no gene match. This chain's CDR3 is CASRTSGGVETQYF. The CDR3 nucleotides read TGCGCCAGCAGGACGAGCGGGGGGGTGGAGACCCAGTACTTC.

This clonotype has just a few counts. The genes are TRBV5-1 and TRBJ1-1, with TRBD1 identical over 7 bases. With 4 bases clipped from V and 4 bases from J, the junction kept 16 bases outside the gene matches. Germline CDR1 reads SGHRS; CDR2 reads YFSETQ. The CDR3 extends over 17 amino acids. CDR3 protein: CASSKTGTAEPRTEAFF. CDR3 nucleotide sequence: TGCGCCAGCAGCAAAACCGGGACAGCTGAACCGCGCACTGAAGCTTTCTTT.

This clonotype was observed a few times. At one boundary the junction diverges from the germline segment, which might be a read error. The chain joins TRBV3-1 to TRBJ1-4; D is uncertain. Germline loops: CDR1 LGHDT, CDR2 YNNKEL (reference sequence). CDR3 size: 15 residues. The CDR3, as DNA: TGTGCCAGCAACCAAACGGAAATAAGGGATGAAAAACTGTTTTTT. Amino acids: CASNQTEIRDEKLFF. Based on the CDR3 plus reference TRBV3-1 and TRBJ1-4, the full variable domain is DTAVSQTPKYLVTQMGNDKSIKCEQNLGHDTMYWYKQDSKKFLKIMFSYNNKELIINETVPNRFSPKSPDKAHLNLHINSLELGDSAVYFCASNQTEIRDEKLFFGSGTQLSVL.